These 26 T cell receptor beta chains came from one sample sequenced in a study of blood T cell repertoires in COVID-19. The data were produced by immunoSEQ multiplex PCR, yet TCRdb's version contains in-frame clones alone and is incomplete. The sample records some 120,000 clones, approximately 88% being singletons. Sequencing used peripheral blood. These receptor sequences come from a man aged 45-65 years with acute or convalescent COVID-19.

J is TRBJ1-2 and V is TRBV12-3 or TRBV12-4; a possible D gene is TRBD1 (6 bases). Trimming removed 1 base at V and 4 bases at J, with 7 bases between. This CDR3 has 13 residues. Here the CDR3 reads CASSLGTVYGYTF. The CDR3 DNA is TGTGCCAGCAGTTTAGGGACAGTCTATGGCTACACCTTC.

This clone was seen a handful of times. The gene calls are TRBV15 and TRBJ1-6; D gene ambiguous. This CDR3 has 16 amino acids. The V and J ends lost 0 bases and 0 bases respectively, with 6 bases between them. Germline loops: CDR1 LNHNV, CDR2 YYDKDF (reference sequence). The CDR3 DNA is TGTGCCACCAGCAGAGATCCGGGCTCCTATAATTCACCCCTCCACTTT. Translating gives CATSRDPGSYNSPLHF.

This chain uses TRBV6-1 with TRBJ2-7, with 9 bases lining up with TRBD1. CDR3 length: 15 amino acids. After removal of 7 bases from V and 1 base from J, the junction contained 8 bases not matched to a gene. Looked up from germline, CDR1 is MNHNS and CDR2 is SASEGT. The CDR3 DNA reads as TGTGCCAGCATCACGCCGGGACAGGGTTCCTACGAGCAGTACTTC. It translates to CASITPGQGSYEQYF.

The chain combines TRBV18 with TRBJ2-3; TRBD1 might be the D (5 bases). Between the trimmed V and J ends, which lost 3 bases and 2 bases, there was a span of 15 bases. This CDR3 comprises 16 residues. The germline gives CDR1 KGHSH, CDR2 LQKENI. Here the CDR3 reads CASSPVVSDTTDTQYF. DNA for the CDR3: TGTGCCAGCTCACCGGTTGTTTCGGACACCACAGATACGCAGTATTTT.

On this clone itself: Other DNA sequences in the sample encode the same CDR3. CDR3 DNA sequence: TGTGCCAGCAGCTTTAGAGTGAACACTGAAGCTTTCTTT. Translation gives CASSFRVNTEAFF. The rearrangement joins TRBV11-3 to TRBJ1-1, with no clear D. V lost 3 bases and J 0 bases, leaving 5 bases between the germline ends. The CDR3 is 13 residues long. The germline gives CDR1 SGHNT, CDR2 YENEEA.

This clone was seen only once. The V call is TRBV2, the J call TRBJ2-4, with TRBD1 identical over 7 bases. The germline CDR1 and CDR2 sequences are SNHLY and FYNNEI. Losses at the gene ends were 2 bases for V and 0 bases for J; bases not matched to a gene: 7. This CDR3 is 17 amino acids long. CDR3 sequence reads: CASSERGQALAKNIQYF. The CDR3 bases are TGTGCCAGCAGTGAAAGGGGGCAGGCTTTAGCCAAAAACATTCAGTACTTC.

V and J are TRBV18 and TRBJ1-2, with no clear D. Germline V gives CDR1 KGHSH, CDR2 LQKENI. Trimming pared 2 bases from V and 6 bases from J, leaving 7 bases between. The CDR3 spans 12 residues. CDR3 amino acids: CASSPTGNGYTF. The CDR3 DNA sequence: TGTGCCAGCTCACCAACCGGGAATGGCTACACCTTC.

The chain joins TRBV5-1 to TRBJ2-5; 10 nucleotides agree with TRBD2. From germline, CDR1 is SGHRS and CDR2 YFSETQ. Germline trimming cut 0 bases from V and 4 bases from J; bases unmatched to any gene: 12. CDR3 length equals 18 residues. CDR3 sequence (DNA): TGCGCCAGCAGCTTGGGCGCAGGACGACTAGCGGGTGGAGAGACCCAGTACTTC. Translation gives CASSLGAGRLAGGETQYF.

This chain uses TRBV25-1 with TRBJ2-7; 7 bases match TRBD2. The CDR3 loop spans 15 amino acids. Germline assignment: CDR1 MGHDK and CDR2 SYGVNS. The ends lost 3 bases at V and 4 bases at J; junction bases unmatched: 9. Here the CDR3 DNA reads TGTGCCAGCAGTGATCCGGCGGGGGAAGATTACGAGCAGTACTTC. It is translated as CASSDPAGEDYEQYF.

The chain employs TRBV20-1 and TRBJ2-2; 11 bases map to TRBD2. The CDR3 runs to 17 residues. J was trimmed by 3 bases and V by 3 bases; bases with no gene match: 9. Germline-derived CDR1 and CDR2 are DFQATT and SNEGSKA (reference sequence). The CDR3 region has the DNA TGCAGTGCTAGTGGTGCATCTAGCGGGAGGCACACCGGGGAGCTGTTTTTT. Protein product: CSASGASSGRHTGELFF.

The chain carries TRBV15 and TRBJ1-2; TRBD1 agrees at 7 bases. The germline V gene encodes CDR1 LNHNV and CDR2 YYDKDF (reference sequence). Trimming at V came to 2 bases and at J to 2 bases, leaving 2 bases not matched to a gene. This CDR3 is 14 amino acids long. The CDR3 region is CATSRTTGNYGYTF. DNA for the CDR3: TGTGCCACCAGCAGAACGACAGGGAACTATGGCTACACCTTC.

A word on this clone: A read error may account for a junction end that differs from germline. The chain employs TRBV19 and TRBJ2-3; 8 bases map to TRBD2. The CDR3 runs to 13 residues. Germline loops: CDR1 LNHDA, CDR2 SQIVND (reference sequence). The CDR3 nucleotides read TGTGCCAGCAGTAGCGGGATGGGAGATACGCAGTATTTT. This sequence encodes CASSSGMGDTQYF.

The chain links TRBV28 to TRBJ1-4; D is uncertain. Trimming stripped 5 bases from V and 5 bases from J, with 12 bases between. This CDR3 has 14 residues. Germline V gene sequence: CDR1 MDHEN, CDR2 SYDVKM. CDR3 loop: CASSPAGSNEKLFF. DNA for the CDR3: TGTGCCAGCAGTCCGGCCGGGTCGAATGAAAAACTGTTTTTT.

This clone has a single count. The chain employs TRBV14 and TRBJ2-2; 11 bases are a match to TRBD2. The CDR3 covers 17 residues. From germline, CDR1 is SGHDN and CDR2 FVKESK. The trim removed 4 bases at V and 4 bases at J, leaving 8 bases unmatched. The CDR3: CASSPLTSGSVTGELFF. Written as DNA, the CDR3 is TGTGCCAGCAGCCCCCTAACTAGCGGGAGCGTCACCGGGGAGCTGTTTTTT.

As DNA, the CDR3 is TGTGCCAGCAGCCGAACCGGGACAGGGTACACCGGGGAGCTGTTTTTT. Translating it yields CASSRTGTGYTGELFF. J is TRBJ2-2 and V is TRBV7-9, with 9 bases lining up with TRBD1. The trim removed 5 bases at V and 3 bases at J, leaving 7 bases unmatched. Germline CDR1 and CDR2: SEHNR and FQNEAQ (reference sequence). This CDR3 contains 16 residues. The complete variable domain, with remaining parts taken from reference TRBV7-9 and TRBJ2-2, reads DTGVSQNPRHKITKRGQNVTFRCDPISEHNRLYWYRQTLGQGPEFLTYFQNEAQLEKSRLLSDRFSAERPKGSFSTLEIQRTEQGDSAMYLCASSRTGTGYTGELFFGEGSRLTVL.

This clone occurred a few times. The gene calls are TRBV6-1 and TRBJ2-2; perhaps TRBD2 as D (6 bases). CDR1 and CDR2 (germline): MNHNS, SASEGT. V was shortened by 7 bases and J by 4 bases, with 16 bases between the two germline ends. The CDR3 spans 15 residues. CDR3 DNA sequence: TGTGCCAGCACCCTCACCGGGACTTTCACCGGGGAGCTGTTTTTT. Translated, it gives CASTLTGTFTGELFF.

This chain links TRBV6-5 with TRBJ2-7; weak D call: TRBD2 (5 bases). Germline CDR1 is MNHEY and CDR2 is SVGAGI. Trimming took 5 bases from V and 7 from J, leaving 18 bases between them. The CDR3 consists of 14 residues. This CDR3 reads CASSSGFFPHEQYF. CDR3 DNA: TGTGCCAGCAGTAGCGGCTTTTTCCCCCATGAGCAGTACTTC.

This clone came up a few times. The V call is TRBV6-6, the J call TRBJ2-7, with D maybe TRBD2 (5 bases). The CDR3 covers 14 residues. The V and J ends lost 2 bases and 3 bases respectively, with 11 bases between them. Germline V lookup: CDR1 MNHNY, CDR2 SVGAGI (reference sequence). CDR3 loop: CASSYRELDYEQYF. CDR3 DNA: TGTGCCAGCAGTTACCGGGAACTAGACTACGAGCAGTACTTC.

V usage is TRBV5-6 and J usage is TRBJ2-7, with D uncertain. This CDR3 has 13 residues. Trimming cost V 3 bases and J 2 bases, with 9 bases left between them. Germline lookup yields CDR1 SGHDT and CDR2 YYEEEE. The CDR3 bases are TGTGCCAGCAGCTCTGGCTCAACCTACGAGCAGTACTTC. This sequence encodes CASSSGSTYEQYF.

The V and J genes are TRBV7-2 and TRBJ2-7; 9 bases are shared with TRBD1. Trimming cost V 7 bases and J 3 bases; bases outside gene matches: 7. The V gene's germline CDR1 is SGHTA and CDR2 FQGNSA. The CDR3 extends over 14 amino acids. The CDR3 protein is CASTISGQGYEQYF. The CDR3 nucleotides are TGTGCCAGCACCATATCGGGACAGGGCTACGAGCAGTACTTC.

V is TRBV15 and J is TRBJ1-5, with D unresolved. Trimming removed 4 bases from V and 4 bases from J, with 11 bases in between. This CDR3 is 14 amino acids long. The germline V gene encodes CDR1 LNHNV and CDR2 YYDKDF (reference sequence). Here the CDR3 DNA reads TGTGCCACCAGCACACCCCAGCGTAATCAGCCCCAGCATTTT. Its translation: CATSTPQRNQPQHF.

The count of this clone is one. The V gene is TRBV2, the J gene TRBJ2-7; TRBD1 might be the D (6 bases). The germline CDR1 and CDR2 sequences are SNHLY and FYNNEI. CDR3 length equals 15 residues. Trimming left V 5 bases short and J 0 bases short, with 14 bases between. The CDR3 loop reads CASSTGQTNSYEQYF. The DNA for the CDR3 is TGTGCCAGCAGTACCGGACAGACGAACTCCTACGAGCAGTACTTC.

The V and J genes are TRBV7-8 and TRBJ2-1, with D unclear. This CDR3 contains 16 residues. CDR1 and CDR2 (germline): SGHVS, FQNEAQ. V was shortened by 5 bases and J by 2 bases, with 16 bases between the two germline ends. DNA for the CDR3: TGTGCCAGCAGCCTCCCGCCCTACCCCACCTACAATGAGCAGTTCTTC. Translating it yields CASSLPPYPTYNEQFF.

This chain connects TRBV5-6 to TRBJ2-4; D remains unclear. The ends were cut back, 2 bases at V and 8 bases at J, with 17 bases in the middle. This CDR3 is built from 15 residues. CDR1 and CDR2 (germline): SGHDT, YYEEEE. CDR3 in amino acids: CASSLYLTQVDIQYF. In DNA form, the CDR3 reads TGTGCCAGCAGCTTATATCTTACCCAGGTTGACATTCAGTACTTC.

V usage is TRBV5-6 and J usage is TRBJ1-1, with TRBD1 as a possible D gene (5 bases). Germline CDR1 SGHDT, CDR2 YYEEEE. Trimming left V 4 bases short and J 4 bases short, with 14 bases between. CDR3 length: 14 residues. The CDR3 is CASSGGDFVTEAFF. The CDR3 DNA reads TGTGCCAGCAGCGGGGGGGATTTTGTCACTGAAGCTTTCTTT.

J is TRBJ2-7 and V is TRBV7-8, with a weak D call TRBD2 (5 bases). This CDR3 contains 16 residues. V shed 0 bases and J shed 3 bases, with 15 bases lying between them. CDR1 and CDR2 from the germline V gene are SGHVS and FQNEAQ. The CDR3 loop reads CASSLAMRADLYEQYF. The DNA of the CDR3 is TGTGCCAGCAGCTTAGCGATGAGGGCGGATCTCTACGAGCAGTACTTC.